The clone carrying this TCR beta chain turned up a few times. Its specificity is unknown. One entry per CDR3 protein results from TCRdb running MiXCR on the reads. The profile shows hundreds of thousands of distinct CDR3 sequences, roughly 33% of them singletons. This entry belongs to a study of T cell repertoires in cytomegalovirus infection. Study at large: Epitope selection comprised recently identified HLA-C-restricted CMV epitopes and well-studied HLA-B-restricted CMV epitopes. General study findings and limits: HLA-C-restricted CMV clonotypes gave the most frequent clonotype in two of eight donors.

Looked up from germline, CDR1 is MDHEN and CDR2 is SYDVKM. With 3 bases removed from V and 0 bases from J, the gap between germline ends came to 20 bases. The CDR3 spans 18 residues. The chain links TRBV28 to TRBJ2-5; D not certain. This specimen was cultured PBMCs, taken from culture after CMV antigen stimulation. The clonotype was recovered from a human donor in good health (CMV status not recorded). Some clones in this sample may be carry-over from other donors' samples. The CDR3 is CASSFSPALAANQETQYF. CDR3 nucleotides: TGTGCCAGCAGTTTCTCCCCCGCCCTGGCAGCTAACCAAGAGACCCAGTACTTC.